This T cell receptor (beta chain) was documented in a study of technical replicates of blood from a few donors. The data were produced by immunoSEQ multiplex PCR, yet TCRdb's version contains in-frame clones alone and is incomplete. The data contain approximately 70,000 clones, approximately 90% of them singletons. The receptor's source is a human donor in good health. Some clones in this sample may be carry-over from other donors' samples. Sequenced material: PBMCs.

The CDR3 coding sequence is TGCGCCAGCAGCCAAGAGCAGACTAGCTACCGCAAATATTTT. Translating it yields CASSQEQTSYRKYF. The rearrangement links TRBV4-1 to TRBJ2-3; 7 nucleotides align to TRBD2. The CDR3 loop spans 14 amino acids. Germline values: CDR1 MGHRA, CDR2 YSYEKL. V trimming: 0 bases; J trimming: 15 bases; junction bases outside the gene matches: 12.